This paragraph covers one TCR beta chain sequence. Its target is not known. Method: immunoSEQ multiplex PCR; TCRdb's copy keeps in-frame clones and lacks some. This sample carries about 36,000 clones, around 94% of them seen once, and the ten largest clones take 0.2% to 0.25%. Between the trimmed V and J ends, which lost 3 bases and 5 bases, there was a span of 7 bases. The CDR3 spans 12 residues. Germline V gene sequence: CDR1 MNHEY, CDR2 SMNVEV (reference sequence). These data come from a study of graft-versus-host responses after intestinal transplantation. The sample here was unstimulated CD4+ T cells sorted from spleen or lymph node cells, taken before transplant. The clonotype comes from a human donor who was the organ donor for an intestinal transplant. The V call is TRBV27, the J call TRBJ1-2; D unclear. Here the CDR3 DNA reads TGTGCCAGCAGTTTTTACGGGTATGGCTACACCTTC. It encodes CASSFYGYGYTF.